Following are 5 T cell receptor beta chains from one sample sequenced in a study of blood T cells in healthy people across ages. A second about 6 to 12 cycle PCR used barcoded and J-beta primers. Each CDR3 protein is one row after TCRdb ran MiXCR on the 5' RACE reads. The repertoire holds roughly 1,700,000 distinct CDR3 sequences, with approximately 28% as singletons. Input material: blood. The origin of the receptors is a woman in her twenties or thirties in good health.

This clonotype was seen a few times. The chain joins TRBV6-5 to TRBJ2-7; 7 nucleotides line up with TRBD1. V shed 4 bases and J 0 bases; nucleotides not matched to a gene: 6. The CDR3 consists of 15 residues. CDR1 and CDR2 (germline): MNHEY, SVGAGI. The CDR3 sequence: CASSWGQRSSYEQYF. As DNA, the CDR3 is TGTGCCAGCAGTTGGGGACAGAGGAGCTCCTACGAGCAGTACTTC.

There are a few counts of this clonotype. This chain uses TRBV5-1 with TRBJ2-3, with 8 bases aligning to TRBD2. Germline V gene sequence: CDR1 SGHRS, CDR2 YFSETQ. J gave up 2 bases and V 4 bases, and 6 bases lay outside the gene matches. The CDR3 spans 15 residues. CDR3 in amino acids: CASSRGGGTTDTQYF. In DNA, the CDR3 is TGCGCCAGCAGCCGGGGGGGGGGAACCACAGATACGCAGTATTTT.

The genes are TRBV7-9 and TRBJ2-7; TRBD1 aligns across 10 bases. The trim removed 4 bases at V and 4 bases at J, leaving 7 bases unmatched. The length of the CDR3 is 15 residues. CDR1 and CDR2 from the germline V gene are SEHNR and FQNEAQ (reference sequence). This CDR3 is CASSSPPDRGYEQYF. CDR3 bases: TGTGCCAGCAGCTCACCGCCGGACAGGGGGTACGAGCAGTACTTC.

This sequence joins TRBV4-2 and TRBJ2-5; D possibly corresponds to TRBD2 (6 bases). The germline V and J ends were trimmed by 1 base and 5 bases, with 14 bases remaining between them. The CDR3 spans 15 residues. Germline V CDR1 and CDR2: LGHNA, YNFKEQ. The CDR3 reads CASSQGGGTGETQYF. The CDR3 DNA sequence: TGTGCCAGCAGCCAAGGAGGCGGGACTGGGGAGACCCAGTACTTC.

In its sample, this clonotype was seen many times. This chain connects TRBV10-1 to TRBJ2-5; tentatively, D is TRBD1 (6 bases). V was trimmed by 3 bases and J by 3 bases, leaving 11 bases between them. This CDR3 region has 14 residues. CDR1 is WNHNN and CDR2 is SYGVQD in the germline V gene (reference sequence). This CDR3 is CASSDRGREETQYF. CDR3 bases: TGCGCCAGCAGTGACAGGGGCAGGGAAGAGACCCAGTACTTC.